This record covers a single TCR beta chain. Its antigen is not known. This specimen comes from a study of T-cell reconstitution after alpha-beta-depleted transplantation in children. Study-level results: Hyperexpanded clones declined; after one year, newly produced T cells mostly supplied diversity. Surviving recipient T cells and thymic progenitors produced the high day-60 TCRbeta diversity seen in some patients. About two months after transplant, alpha-beta T cells reportedly came from several hundred expanded graft clones.

V lost 4 bases, J lost 3 bases, and 3 bases stayed unmatched. From germline, CDR1 is SGHNT and CDR2 YYREEE (reference sequence). The CDR3 is 13 residues long. Researchers prepared the TCRbeta library using unique molecular identifiers, the study reports. In TCRdb, the PCR reads were re-called with MiXCR into one record per CDR3 protein. The sample carries some 300,000 distinct CDR3 sequences, 6% to 10% recorded once. The sample was peripheral blood, taken 360 days after TCRalphabeta/CD19-depleted stem cell transplant. The chain carries TRBV5-4 and TRBJ2-7, with 8 bases that match TRBD1. The sequence came from a female patient between 2 and 15 years old who had a stem cell transplant for Fanconi anemia, so the T cells may come from the graft donor. CDR3 DNA sequence: TGTGCCAGCAGCCCAGGGGGCATCTACGAGCAGTACTTC. It encodes CASSPGGIYEQYF.